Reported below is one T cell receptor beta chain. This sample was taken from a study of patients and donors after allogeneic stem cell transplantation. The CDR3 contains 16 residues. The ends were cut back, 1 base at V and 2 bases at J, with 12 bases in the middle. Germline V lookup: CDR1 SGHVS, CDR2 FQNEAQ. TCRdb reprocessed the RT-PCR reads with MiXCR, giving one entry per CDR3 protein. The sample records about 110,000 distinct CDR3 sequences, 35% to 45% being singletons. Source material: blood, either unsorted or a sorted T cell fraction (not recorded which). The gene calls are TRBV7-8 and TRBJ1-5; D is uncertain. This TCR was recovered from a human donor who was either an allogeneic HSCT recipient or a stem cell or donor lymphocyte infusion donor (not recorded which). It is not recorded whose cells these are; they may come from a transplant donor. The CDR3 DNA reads TGTGCCAGCAGCTTAGAATGGGTTATGGGCAATCAGCCCCAGCATTTT. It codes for CASSLEWVMGNQPQHF.